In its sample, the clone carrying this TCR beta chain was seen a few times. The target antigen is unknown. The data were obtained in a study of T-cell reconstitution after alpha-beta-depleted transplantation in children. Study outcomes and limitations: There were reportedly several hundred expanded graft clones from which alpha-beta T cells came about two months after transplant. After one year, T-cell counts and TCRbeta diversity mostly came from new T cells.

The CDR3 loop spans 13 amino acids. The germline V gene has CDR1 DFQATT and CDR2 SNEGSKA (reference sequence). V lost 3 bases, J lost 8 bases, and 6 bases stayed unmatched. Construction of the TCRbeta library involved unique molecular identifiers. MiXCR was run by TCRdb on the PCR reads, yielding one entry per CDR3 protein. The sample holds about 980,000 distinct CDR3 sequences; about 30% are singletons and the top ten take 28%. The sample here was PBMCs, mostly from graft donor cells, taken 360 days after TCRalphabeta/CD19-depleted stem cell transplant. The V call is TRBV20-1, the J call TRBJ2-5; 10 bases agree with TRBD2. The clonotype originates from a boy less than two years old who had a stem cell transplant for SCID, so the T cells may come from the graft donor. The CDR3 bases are TGCAGTGCTAGTCCTAGCGGGGGAACTACCCAGTACTTC. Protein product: CSASPSGGTTQYF.